This entry concerns a single T cell receptor (beta chain). Each donor had about 9.6 milliliters of peripheral blood drawn. Researchers isolated at least 7 million PBMCs per sample. Next came a second PCR, run for about 6 to 11 cycles, which used a sample-barcoded 5' primer along with a J-beta primer mix. Each CDR3 protein is one row after TCRdb ran MiXCR on the 5' RACE reads. Here the sample spans over 1,200,000 distinct CDR3 sequences, approximately 59% being singletons. The sample originates from a study of blood T cells in healthy people across ages. V gave up 6 bases and J gave up 7 bases, with 19 bases separating them. There are 14 residues in the CDR3.

Sequencing was done on a sample of blood. The sequence was collected from a young man in good health. The V call is TRBV12-3 or TRBV12-4, the J call TRBJ2-7, with D tentatively TRBD2 (5 bases). The chain's CDR3 is CASSHRASHGEQYF. As DNA, the CDR3 is TGTGCCAGCAGCCACCGGGCTAGCCATGGGGAGCAGTACTTC.